This T cell receptor beta chain was captured in a study of T cell clonotyping in hematopoietic cell transplantation listed by TCRdb under 2021. In the study overall: In the study, 135 blood samples were gathered from a few dozen consecutive transplant recipients and their related donors. Patients were recruited between September 2015 and January 2017 and followed until late 2020 or death.

According to the study, the label for this sample's time point signals: 30 days after allo-HCT. Blood samples were obtained from recipients approximately 28 days before transplant and at days 30, 100 and 180 after transplant. Using Nuclei Lysis Solution, genomic DNA was extracted from unfractionated peripheral blood mononuclear cells that were either fresh or cryopreserved. What the work shows at the level of the full study, not this receptor alone: Only a small fraction of recipient repertoires overlapped donor repertoires, with over 95% appearing de novo at the given depth. After transplant, TCR diversity in recipients dropped, and pathologically expanded clonotypes increased progressively from day 30 to day 180. The sample size was limited and the cells went unsorted, which meant the CD4 and CD8 repertoire contributions could not be told apart. Inverse Simpson Index values from donors and from recipients before transplant predicted broader TCR repertoire diversity after transplant.

With the immunoSEQ assay, which is a bias-controlled multiplex PCR relying on V- and J-specific primers, TCR beta CDR3 regions were amplified from genomic DNA. In a second PCR step, the CDR3 amplicons were tagged with a proprietary barcode plus Illumina adapter sequences. An Illumina MiSeq instrument was used to sequence the CDR3 libraries. In the authors' own workflow: Export and quality control were performed with immunoSEQ Analyzer 3.0, and downstream analyses were performed with R Bioconductor and Immunarch. Only productive rearrangements within the normalized downsampled data set were used in the calculation of repertoire metrics. Pathologically expanded clonotypes were defined as those larger than 5 templates in the normalized cohort. The Inverse Simpson Index served as the measure of repertoire diversity. To capture all clonotypes, the CMV-specificity analyses were run on the non-normalized data set. TCRdb holds this immuneACCESS table with in-frame rearrangements only. Some clones are missing; in checked studies, unresolved V genes explain under half, and the rest has no known cause. V, J and clone size are taken as reported in that table, and D and trimming were inferred from the DNA itself. Counted in this sample were 9,500 or so clones; about four fifths of them appeared once. The ten largest clones capture roughly 8.7% of the sample.

The CDR3 runs 16 residues from the cysteine to the phenylalanine. CDR3 DNA is the only sequence kept; it has 48 bases, read in frame from the first base. Reading the germline V gene (reference sequence) gives CDR1 LNHDA and CDR2 SQIVND. Cut back by 1 base and 4 bases, the V and J ends lie 16 bases apart. Details on this clone: Its target antigen remains unknown. It has no much larger one-base neighbor in the sample; base qualities were not kept.

The sample in question was PBMCs, obtained 30 days after allogeneic stem cell transplant. The receptor chain draws on TRBV19 and TRBJ2-5; no D gene call is confident. The clonotype originates from a female patient aged 40-49 years who had an allogeneic stem cell transplant from a related donor, so T cells may come from the graft donor. Some clones in this sample may be carry-over from other donors' samples. The CDR3 in this case is CASSIGGMVGSETQYF. The DNA is as follows: TGTGCCAGTAGTATAGGGGGTATGGTGGGGTCAGAGACCCAGTACTTC.